These 5 T cell receptor beta chains were all obtained from the same sample, sequenced in a study of T cells expressing NK-cell markers (dated by TCRdb to the early 2020s). The library was obtained by 5' RACE. Data came from an Illumina HiSeq 2000. Reads reprocessed by TCRdb are summarized as one entry per CDR3 protein sequence, and DNA is absent. The sample's clone listing holds about 260,000 distinct CDR3 sequences. The biggest ten clones account for 0.39% of the sample. The sequenced sample consisted of blood T cells: a sorted CD56 or NKG2C T cell subset, CD4+ or CD8+ T cells, or bulk PBMC T cells (not recorded which). All receptors derive from a man younger than 35 in good health. Donor details come from another sample of the same person, matched by shared clones.

This chain uses TRBV11-2 with TRBJ2-2; TCRdb names TRBD1, which stays unverified in the absence of DNA. The CDR3 has 15 residues. Germline CDR1 SGHAT, CDR2 FQNNGV. The CDR3 loop reads CASRPRQGNTGELFF.

The chain is built from TRBV7-3 and TRBJ2-3. Germline loops: CDR1 SGHTA, CDR2 FQGTGA. The CDR3 covers 13 residues. The CDR3 sequence: CASSWVNTDTQYF.

The chain has TRBV6-1 and TRBJ2-1; lacking DNA, the TRBD2 call made by TCRdb goes unchecked. The CDR3 contains 15 residues. Germline CDR1 is MNHNS and CDR2 is SASEGT. The CDR3 loop is CASSSMPSGAGEQFF.

The gene calls are TRBV12-3 or TRBV12-4 and TRBJ2-2. The CDR3 has 16 amino acids. The CDR3 protein is CASSLGQGGHTGELFF.

The J gene is TRBJ1-1, the V gene TRBV6-1; TCRdb selects TRBD1, and the lack of DNA leaves this call unchecked. Germline loops: CDR1 MNHNS, CDR2 SASEGT. The CDR3 sequence is 16 residues long. This CDR3 is CASSPRGEIMNTEAFF.